The entry that follows covers one TCR beta chain sequence. No antigen is known for it. These data are taken from a study of CD8 T cells in ankylosing spondylitis. Findings of the study overall: Disease-linked clones had a CD8+ phenotype and relatively low frequency in peripheral blood. Seven to nine highly homologous variants made up a TCR beta motif that seemed to typify ankylosing spondylitis blood. Reportedly, significant enrichment of disease-linked clones occurred in matched ankylosing spondylitis synovial fluid.

V lost 5 bases to trimming and J lost 0 bases; unmatched junction nucleotides: 4. Germline CDR1 SGHAT, CDR2 FQNNGV. The CDR3 is 16 residues long. Quantitative molecular-barcoded 5'-RACE generated the TCR beta libraries. A single record per CDR3 protein comes from TCRdb applying MiXCR to the 5' RACE reads. Here the sample spans roughly 230,000 distinct CDR3 sequences, 7% to 10% being singletons. The V call is TRBV11-2, the J call TRBJ2-1; the match to TRBD1 covers 10 bases. The receptor comes from a female donor with ankylosing spondylitis or in good health (not recorded which). The source material was blood, either unsorted or a sorted T cell fraction (not recorded which). CDR3 residues: CASSPRTGGSYNEQFF. In DNA, the CDR3 is TGTGCCAGCAGCCCAAGGACAGGGGGCTCCTACAATGAGCAGTTCTTC.